This T cell receptor (beta chain) was sequenced for a study of T cell responses to AZD1222 COVID-19 vaccine. On the study more broadly: Second-dose intervals near 4 or 12 weeks were combined.

The table came from immunoSEQ multiplex PCR; TCRdb's copy has only in-frame clones and leaves some out. The data contain 150,000 or so clones, approximately 90% of them singletons. The V and J ends lost 1 base and 4 bases, in that order; junction bases with no gene match: 12. The CDR3 has 17 residues. Looked up from germline, CDR1 is SGHVS and CDR2 is FQNEAQ. The chain links TRBV7-8 to TRBJ1-2, with 7 bases that match TRBD1. The sequencing used peripheral blood, collected on day 0 of AZD1222 vaccination. This sequence originates from an adult in good health. The CDR3 DNA reads as TGTGCCAGCAGCTTAGTACGGGGGCAGGGGGGACCCTATGGCTACACCTTC. This sequence encodes CASSLVRGQGGPYGYTF. The entire variable domain, with the rest obtained from reference TRBV7-8 and TRBJ1-2, is as follows: GAGVSQSPRYKVAKRGQDVALRCDPISGHVSLFWYQQALGQGPEFLTYFQNEAQLDKSGLPSDRFFAERPEGSVSTLKIQRTQQEDSAVYLCASSLVRGQGGPYGYTFGSGTRLTVV.